Reported below is one T cell receptor beta chain. This CDR3 fails to terminate in the conserved phenylalanine or tryptophan, so it likely reflects a read error. The library was built from 400 ng RNA with molecular barcoded adaptors for alpha/delta and beta/gamma chains. Each CDR3 protein gets one entry after TCRdb re-called the reads with MiXCR. The repertoire has 43,000 or so distinct CDR3 sequences, 9.5% to 15% of them found once; the top ten carry roughly 14%. These data come from a study of read filtering for tumor transcriptome and immune sequencing. This CDR3 spans 16 amino acids. CDR1 and CDR2 (germline): LNHNV, YYDKDF (reference sequence).

The TCR comes from a donor aged 40 or older with multiple myeloma. Sequences were obtained from a population of CD138-negative cells sorted from bone marrow. The rearrangement links TRBV15 to TRBJ2-3; TRBD2 matches 10 bases. The CDR3 sequence: CATSSGGEAGGVTQYL. As DNA, the CDR3 is TGTGCCACGAGCAGTGGCGGTGAAGCGGGAGGGGTTACGCAGTATCTT.